What follows are 10 T cell receptor beta chains derived from one specimen sequenced in a study of blood T cells in healthy people across ages. With a J-beta primer mix and a sample-barcoded 5' primer, a second PCR ran roughly 6 to 11 cycles. In TCRdb, the 5' RACE reads were re-called with MiXCR into one record per CDR3 protein. The sample has around 1,700,000 distinct CDR3 sequences, 28% seen once. Sequencing used blood. The receptors come from a woman aged 25 to 39 in good health.

The chain has TRBV24-1 and TRBJ2-1; 10 bases line up with TRBD2. Per the germline V gene, CDR1 is KGHDR and CDR2 is SFDVKD. The junction had 8 bases not matched to a gene; V was cut back by 10 bases and J by 6 bases. The CDR3 contains 14 residues. The CDR3 region is CATASGGGSNEQFF. The CDR3 DNA reads as TGTGCCACTGCAAGCGGGGGGGGATCCAATGAGCAGTTCTTC.

The chain employs TRBV13 and TRBJ2-5; 8 nucleotides align to TRBD2. J gave up 4 bases and V 7 bases, and 8 bases lay outside the gene matches. Germline loops: CDR1 PRHDT, CDR2 FYEKMQ (reference sequence). The CDR3 consists of 14 residues. The chain's CDR3 is CASTQGLVGETQYF. The DNA of the CDR3 is TGTGCCAGCACCCAGGGACTAGTAGGAGAGACCCAGTACTTC.

The CDR3, as DNA: TGTGCCAGCAGCTTTACTAAAGGGGCCGAGACCCAGTACTTC. It translates to CASSFTKGAETQYF. This chain connects TRBV11-2 to TRBJ2-5; perhaps TRBD1 as D (5 bases). Trimming removed 3 bases from V and 5 bases from J, with 13 bases in between. Germline V gene data show CDR1 as SGHAT and CDR2 as FQNNGV. CDR3 length: 14 amino acids.

This clonotype was seen a few times. The rearrangement links TRBV28 to TRBJ1-2, with 7 bases identical to TRBD1. In germline, CDR1 is MDHEN, CDR2 SYDVKM. V shed 5 bases, J shed 8 bases, and the junction held 5 bases outside the gene matches. CDR3 length equals 12 residues. CDR3 amino acids: CASSPPGQGYTF. CDR3 sequence (DNA): TGTGCCAGCAGTCCTCCGGGACAGGGCTACACCTTC.

Notes on this clonotype: With a much larger clone just one base away, this may be a read error. The chain carries TRBV6-5 and TRBJ2-4; no clear D. The CDR3 totals 16 residues. Germline V gives CDR1 MNHEY, CDR2 SVGAGI. Between the trimmed V and J ends, which lost 0 bases and 2 bases, there was a span of 11 bases. The chain's CDR3 is CASSYSGLGTKNIQYF. The CDR3 DNA follows: TGTGCCAGCAGTTACTCAGGGCTAGGGACCAAAAACATTCAGTACTTC.

The table lists this clonotype with many counts. The chain recombines TRBV5-1 with TRBJ2-1; a possible D gene is TRBD1 (6 bases). Trimming took 2 bases from V and 4 from J, leaving 16 bases between them. The CDR3 has 16 residues. Germline lookup yields CDR1 SGHRS and CDR2 YFSETQ. The CDR3 bases are TGCGCCAGCAGCTTTAAGACAGGCAGCACTTACAATGAGCAGTTCTTC. It translates to CASSFKTGSTYNEQFF.

In this sample, this clonotype turned up a few times. The chain combines TRBV30 with TRBJ1-5; TRBD1 is a possible D gene (5 bases). The CDR3 consists of 12 residues. Trimming removed 5 bases from V and 7 bases from J, with 12 bases in between. CDR1 and CDR2 from the germline V gene are GTSNPN and SVGIG (reference sequence). CDR3: CAWGIQGQPQHF. In DNA, the CDR3 is TGTGCCTGGGGCATCCAGGGCCAGCCCCAGCATTTT. Full variable domain (outside the CDR3, taken from reference TRBV30 and TRBJ1-5): SQTIHQWPATLVQPVGSPLSLECTVEGTSNPNLYWYRQAAGRGLQLLFYSVGIGQISSEVPQNLSASRPQDRQFILSSKKLLLSDSGFYLCAWGIQGQPQHFGDGTRLSIL.

To note about this clonotype: An end of the junction does not agree with germline; a read error may underlie this. The rearrangement uses TRBV6-1 and TRBJ2-1; D may match TRBD1 or TRBD2 (6 bases each). The V gene's germline CDR1 is MNHNS and CDR2 SASEGT. The CDR3 runs to 14 residues. The CDR3 DNA reads as TGTGCCAGCAGTGAAAAGGGGGGCTACGATGAGCAGTTCTTC. This encodes CASSEKGGYDEQFF.

The table lists this clonotype with a few counts. The chain combines TRBV20-1 with TRBJ2-4; no clear D. The CDR3 length is 15 residues. V gave up 1 base and J gave up 2 bases, with 12 bases separating them. Germline V gives CDR1 DFQATT, CDR2 SNEGSKA (reference sequence). Here the CDR3 reads CSARVPGATKNIQYF. The CDR3 DNA follows: TGCAGTGCTAGAGTACCGGGCGCGACCAAAAACATTCAGTACTTC.

The rearrangement uses TRBV20-1 and TRBJ1-1; D is undetermined. The germline V gene encodes CDR1 DFQATT and CDR2 SNEGSKA (reference sequence). The CDR3 extends over 10 amino acids. Here the CDR3 reads CSGQRGGAFF. Here the CDR3 DNA reads TGCAGCGGCCAACGGGGTGGTGCTTTCTTT.